The 22 T cell receptor beta chains reported below all come from one sample, sequenced in a study of T cell responses to AZD1222 COVID-19 vaccine. Measured with immunoSEQ multiplex PCR; TCRdb has only the in-frame clones, and not every one. Found here are some 96,000 clones, around nine tenths of them singletons; the top ten hold 2.8%. The sequenced sample was peripheral blood, obtained on day 0 of AZD1222 vaccination. Receptors were obtained from an adult in good health.

The genes are TRBV9 and TRBJ1-2; no firm D call. Per germline, CDR1 SGDLS and CDR2 YYNGEE. Trimming shortened V by 0 bases and J by 13 bases, and 13 bases separated the two germline ends. CDR3 length: 12 amino acids. CDR3 DNA sequence: TGTGCCAGCAGCGTAGGAGGAGCCCAACTCACCTTC. Its protein product is CASSVGGAQLTF.

This clone was counted a few times. This chain joins TRBV30 and TRBJ2-7, with D tentatively TRBD1 or TRBD2 (6 bases each). This CDR3 has 12 amino acids. Germline values: CDR1 GTSNPN, CDR2 SVGIG (reference sequence). The V gene lost 4 bases and the J gene lost 6 bases, with 13 bases spanning the gap. The CDR3 region has the DNA TGTGCCTGGAACCCGGGGGCGGGCGAGCAGTACTTC. It translates to CAWNPGAGEQYF.

The chain employs TRBV10-3 and TRBJ1-2; maybe TRBD1 (5 bases). The CDR3 contains 12 residues. The V and J ends lost 6 bases and 4 bases respectively, with 9 bases between them. Germline CDR1 and CDR2: ENHRY and SYGVKD. DNA for the CDR3: TGTGCCATCAGGGACAATCTCTATGGCTACACCTTC. Translation: CAIRDNLYGYTF.

This chain uses TRBV2 with TRBJ2-4; 12 nucleotides align to TRBD2. CDR1 and CDR2 from the germline V gene are SNHLY and FYNNEI. V lost 0 bases, J lost 3 bases, and 6 bases stayed unmatched. CDR3 length equals 18 residues. The CDR3 reads CASSEAPSGGVVKNIQYF. The CDR3 nucleotides are TGTGCCAGCAGTGAAGCGCCTAGCGGGGGGGTTGTCAAAAACATTCAGTACTTC.

J is TRBJ2-7 and V is TRBV2; 7 bases agree with TRBD1. Germline V gene sequence: CDR1 SNHLY, CDR2 FYNNEI. This CDR3 is 13 amino acids long. V trimming: 7 bases; J trimming: 2 bases; junction bases outside the gene matches: 5. CDR3 DNA sequence: TGTGCCAGCACTCCGGGACAGACCTACGAGCAGTACTTC. Protein product: CASTPGQTYEQYF.

The genes are TRBV6-5 and TRBJ1-2, with 9 bases lining up with TRBD1. In germline, CDR1 is MNHEY, CDR2 SVGAGI. V lost 7 bases to trimming and J lost 2 bases; unmatched junction nucleotides: 5. The CDR3 spans 14 residues. The CDR3 loop reads CASTRTGENYGYTF. DNA for the CDR3: TGTGCCAGCACCAGGACAGGGGAGAACTATGGCTACACCTTC.

The chain uses TRBV7-9 and TRBJ1-1, with no clear D. Trimming removed 3 bases from V and 6 bases from J, with 8 bases in between. CDR1 and CDR2 (germline): SEHNR, FQNEAQ (reference sequence). This CDR3 is 12 amino acids long. The CDR3 DNA reads as TGTGCCAGCAGCTTTTGGGAGGCTGAAGCTTTCTTT. It specifies CASSFWEAEAFF.

The chain links TRBV3-1 (or the pseudogene TRBV3-2) to TRBJ2-2, with TRBD1 matching over 8 bases. V dropped 3 bases and J dropped 2; count of bases not matched to a gene: 5. Per the germline V gene, CDR1 is LGHDT and CDR2 is YNNKEL (reference sequence). The CDR3 has 16 residues. CDR3 amino acids: CASSQWTGTNTGELFF. CDR3 sequence (DNA): TGTGCCAGCAGCCAGTGGACAGGGACCAACACCGGGGAGCTGTTTTTT.

CDR3 amino acids: CASTMGRNYGYTF. CDR3 DNA sequence: TGTGCCAGCACCATGGGGAGGAACTATGGCTACACCTTC. The chain couples TRBV2 to TRBJ1-2; D unresolved. From germline, CDR1 is SNHLY and CDR2 FYNNEI. The CDR3 has 13 amino acids. Trimming cost V 7 bases and J 2 bases, with 11 bases left between them. Full variable domain (remainder filled in from reference TRBV2 and TRBJ1-2): EPEVTQTPSHQVTQMGQEVILRCVPISNHLYFYWYRQILGQKVEFLVSFYNNEISEKSEIFDDQFSVERPDGSNFTLKIRSTKLEDSAMYFCASTMGRNYGYTFGSGTRLTVV.

The chain carries TRBV19 and TRBJ2-7; no reliable D call. Germline V gene lookup returns CDR1 LNHDA and CDR2 SQIVND (reference sequence). This CDR3 is 13 amino acids long. The V and J ends lost 8 bases and 3 bases respectively, with 14 bases between them. The CDR3: CASSVEFGYEQYF. CDR3 DNA: TGTGCCAGTTCAGTAGAGTTTGGCTACGAGCAGTACTTC.

The V and J genes are TRBV11-2 and TRBJ2-3, with TRBD1 matching 7 bases. V was clipped by 5 bases and J by 2 bases; unmatched bases: 7. Per the germline V gene, CDR1 is SGHAT and CDR2 is FQNNGV. The CDR3 contains 15 residues. Here the CDR3 reads CASSPGDSNTDTQYF. DNA for the CDR3: TGTGCCAGCAGCCCAGGGGACAGTAACACAGATACGCAGTATTTT.

On this clone itself: Additional DNA sequences in this sample encode the identical CDR3. The chain couples TRBV28 to TRBJ2-7, with 7 nucleotides matching TRBD1. V shed 6 bases, J shed 0 bases, and the junction held 8 bases outside the gene matches. The CDR3 runs 15 residues. From germline, CDR1 is MDHEN and CDR2 SYDVKM. CDR3 protein: CASSSPGQNSYEQYF. Written as DNA, the CDR3 is TGTGCCAGCAGCTCCCCGGGACAGAACTCCTACGAGCAGTACTTC.

This clone was counted between two and nine times. The rearrangement joins TRBV6-1 to TRBJ1-1, with 7 bases identical to TRBD1. CDR1 and CDR2 from the germline V gene are MNHNS and SASEGT. The CDR3 contains 15 residues. V gave up 2 bases and J gave up 4 bases; unmatched junction bases: 7. The CDR3 coding sequence is TGTGCCAGCAGTGAAAGTAGGGGGCTTAGCACTGAAGCTTTCTTT. This gives the protein CASSESRGLSTEAFF.

This clone came up a few times. The V gene is TRBV2, the J gene TRBJ1-6; 9 positions match TRBD1. The CDR3 runs 15 residues. Germline V gene data show CDR1 as SNHLY and CDR2 as FYNNEI. J lost 7 bases, V lost 6 bases, and 7 bases had no gene match. The chain's CDR3 is CASSGPGTGNSPLHF. The DNA of the CDR3 is TGTGCCAGCAGCGGTCCCGGGACAGGGAATTCACCCCTCCACTTT.

This chain uses TRBV7-9 with TRBJ1-1, with TRBD1 matching 7 bases. Trimming cost V 5 bases and J 3 bases; bases outside gene matches: 9. The length of the CDR3 is 15 residues. CDR1 SEHNR and CDR2 FQNEAQ come from the germline V gene (reference sequence). In DNA, the CDR3 is TGTGCCAGCAGCCCATGGGAGGGGGCGTACACTGAAGCTTTCTTT. It is translated as CASSPWEGAYTEAFF.

This chain links TRBV5-1 with TRBJ2-3; TRBD2 aligns across 8 bases. Germline CDR1 SGHRS, CDR2 YFSETQ. The CDR3 loop spans 15 amino acids. Germline trimming cut 1 base from V and 3 bases from J; bases unmatched to any gene: 4. Here the CDR3 DNA reads TGCGCCAGCAGCTTGACGGGGGGGATGACAGATACGCAGTATTTT. It specifies CASSLTGGMTDTQYF.

The rearrangement joins TRBV30 to TRBJ1-6; 7 bases are a match to TRBD1. CDR1 is GTSNPN, CDR2 SVGIG, per germline (reference sequence). The CDR3 sequence is 14 residues long. Unmatched junction bases numbered 7, after V lost 4 bases and J lost 7 bases. The CDR3 protein is CAWNRGQGNSPLHF. The DNA of the CDR3 is TGTGCCTGGAATAGGGGGCAGGGCAATTCACCCCTCCACTTT.

The V gene is TRBV6-2 or TRBV6-3, the J gene TRBJ2-2; the D is unclear. Germline V gene data show CDR1 as MNHEY and CDR2 as SVGEGT. The CDR3 spans 13 residues. Trimming cost V 6 bases and J 4 bases, with 9 bases left between them. The CDR3 DNA sequence: TGTGCCAGCAGCAGCAGCGCCACCGGGGAGCTGTTTTTT. This encodes CASSSSATGELFF.

The chain recombines TRBV30 with TRBJ2-7; D may be TRBD1 or TRBD2 (7 bases each). Germline V gene data show CDR1 as GTSNPN and CDR2 as SVGIG (reference sequence). The CDR3 spans 16 residues. The V gene lost 3 bases and the J gene lost 3 bases, with 21 bases spanning the gap. The CDR3 DNA reads TGTGCCTGGAGGGGAGGGACAGTGCCGGGTCTCTACGAGCAGTACTTC. Protein: CAWRGGTVPGLYEQYF.

This chain joins TRBV6-5 and TRBJ1-1; TRBD1 matches 7 bases. CDR3 length: 16 amino acids. V shed 2 bases, J shed 9 bases, and the junction held 15 bases outside the gene matches. CDR1 is MNHEY and CDR2 is SVGAGI in the germline V gene. The CDR3 loop is CASSYTPGQNGAKAFF. The DNA of the CDR3 is TGTGCCAGCAGTTACACCCCGGGACAGAATGGGGCAAAAGCTTTCTTT.

The chain joins TRBV21-1 to TRBJ2-7; TRBD1, the D gene given by the table, was not confirmed from the DNA. TRBV21-1 is designated a pseudogene. The CDR3 is 14 residues long. The CDR3, as DNA: TGTGCCAGCAGCACCCGGACAGATTACTACGAGCAGTACTTC. Translation: CASSTRTDYYEQYF.

The chain links TRBV5-1 to TRBJ1-6, with D hard to call. The CDR3 has 18 residues. Trimming removed 8 bases at V and 0 bases at J, with 21 bases between. Germline V gene data show CDR1 as SGHRS and CDR2 as YFSETQ. CDR3 sequence: CASSLGAGSSSYNSPLHF. The DNA for the CDR3 is TGCGCCAGTTCTTTGGGAGCAGGCTCCAGCTCCTATAATTCACCCCTCCACTTT.